The present TCR beta chain was sequenced within a study of T-cell reconstitution after alpha-beta-depleted transplantation in children (TCRdb year 2016). About the study as a whole: Using TCR repertoire profiling, the study followed T-cell immune reconstitution in a quantitative way in children after TCRalphabeta/CD19-depleted allogeneic hematopoietic cell transplantation.

Study-level results and caveats: The high TCRbeta diversity at day 60 in some patients was ascribed to recipient T cells and intrathymic progenitors that had survived conditioning. Over subsequent months, a decline in hyperexpanded clone frequencies was noted, and after one year, T-cell counts and TCRbeta diversity were mostly ascribed to newly produced T cells. Apparently early alphabetaT-cell count recovery about two months after transplant reportedly relied on only several hundred rapidly expanded clones derived from non-depleted graft cells.

The table lists this clonotype with many counts. Its antigen target is currently unknown. One base away there is no much larger clone; base qualities are not given. Trimming takes 6 bases from V and 4 bases from J, and the germline ends sit 17 bases apart. The germline V gene encodes CDR1 MDHEN and CDR2 SYDVKM. Reading from cysteine to phenylalanine, the CDR3 counts 15 amino acids. CDR3 DNA is the only sequence kept; it has 45 bases, read in frame from the first base. Read against the paper, the sample's treatment or condition label means: allogeneic hematopoietic cell transplantation with graft depleted of TCRalphabeta T cells and CD19 B cells. Transplant recipients were children who received TCRalphabeta/CD19-depleted allogeneic hematopoietic cell grafts. The method was PCR. Sequencing relied on an Illumina HiSeq 2500. TCR libraries were prepared with molecular barcoding, using unique molecular identifiers to normalize TCRbeta repertoire quantification. The public sequencing data were trimmed at Q25 with fastp and processed into clonotypes with MiXCR by TCRdb, which kept only in-frame beta chains. CDR3 protein duplicates are merged, each entry listing the most common genes and DNA. Counted in this sample were 190,000 or so distinct CDR3 sequences; about 6% of them appeared once. Together, the top ten hold around 4.1% of the sample.

This receptor was identified in a girl younger than two with combined immunodeficiency, due to receive a stem cell transplant. The source material was PBMCs, sampled before TCRalphabeta/CD19-depleted stem cell transplant. The chain uses TRBV28 and TRBJ2-3; the D match is possibly TRBD1 or TRBD2, with 5 bases aligned in each. The CDR3 region reads CASSTGRQVADTQYF. Here is the DNA: TGTGCCAGCAGCACGGGACGGCAGGTGGCAGATACGCAGTATTTT.